Listed below are T cell receptor beta chains from one sample, sequenced in a study of CD4 T cell repertoires in COVID-19. Here immunoSEQ multiplex PCR was the method, and the copy in TCRdb shows in-frame clones only, minus some. Of about 75,000 clones detected, about 83% appear once; the ten largest clones hold roughly 0.6%. The sample here was CD4+ T cells from peripheral blood, taken after recovery from COVID-19. The receptors were sampled from a human donor who had COVID-19. Both conserved end residues are part of each CDR3. A D gene is named only where the DNA matches it firmly. Not every row has a clone size; where given, it reads once, few, many or a size class.

D: TRBD2; length: 16; size: NA; J: TRBJ2-2; V: TRBV5-1; CDR3: CASSFTSGANTGELFF; DNA: TGCGCCAGCAGCTTTACTAGCGGGGCGAACACCGGGGAGCTGTTTTTT
D: TRBD1; length: 16; size: NA; J: TRBJ1-2; V: TRBV6-1; CDR3: CASSASAATGVYGYTF; DNA: TGTGCCAGCAGTGCCTCCGCGGCGACAGGGGTCTATGGCTACACCTTC
D: TRBD1; length: 15; size: NA; J: TRBJ1-1; V: TRBV6-5; CDR3: CASTSPGQGYSEAFF; DNA: TGTGCCAGCACCTCACCGGGACAGGGGTACTCTGAAGCTTTCTTT
D: NA; length: 13; size: few; J: TRBJ2-1; V: TRBV10-3; CDR3: CAISDLLNNEQFF; DNA: TGTGCCATCAGTGACCTCCTCAACAATGAGCAGTTCTTC
D: NA; length: 13; size: NA; J: TRBJ1-4; V: TRBV5-6; CDR3: CASSLAGGEKLFF; DNA: TGTGCCAGCAGCTTGGCGGGGGGTGAAAAACTGTTTTTT
D: TRBD2; length: 15; size: NA; J: TRBJ2-1; V: TRBV3-1/TRBV3-2; CDR3: CASSLGLAENNEQFF; DNA: TGTGCCAGCAGCCTCGGACTAGCGGAGAACAATGAGCAGTTCTTC
D: TRBD2; length: 14; size: NA; J: TRBJ2-2; V: TRBV11-2; CDR3: CASSKLSSGGELFF; DNA: TGTGCCAGCAGCAAACTCTCTAGCGGCGGGGAGCTGTTTTTT
D: TRBD1; length: 15; size: NA; J: TRBJ2-7; V: TRBV6-5; CDR3: CASMSSGTGGYEQYF; DNA: TGTGCCAGCATGTCCTCCGGGACAGGGGGCTACGAGCAGTACTTC
D: TRBD2; length: 16; size: NA; J: TRBJ2-3; V: TRBV10-3; CDR3: CAISQRSGSEADTQYF; DNA: TGTGCCATCAGCCAAAGGAGCGGGAGCGAGGCAGATACGCAGTATTTT
D: TRBD2; length: 14; size: NA; J: TRBJ2-3; V: TRBV20-1; CDR3: CSASQGQTSGWQYF; DNA: TGCAGTGCTAGTCAGGGCCAAACTAGCGGCTGGCAGTATTTT
D: NA; length: 13; size: once; J: TRBJ2-5; V: TRBV6-5; CDR3: CASSYSVEESQYF; DNA: TGTGCCAGCAGTTACTCGGTAGAAGAGTCCCAGTACTTC
D: TRBD1; length: 18; size: NA; J: TRBJ2-2; V: TRBV28; CDR3: CASSRPQGDLARDRELFF; DNA: TGTGCCAGCAGTCGGCCCCAGGGGGACCTCGCCAGGGACCGGGAGCTGTTTTTT
D: TRBD1; length: 13; size: NA; J: TRBJ1-2; V: TRBV29-1; CDR3: CSVTGQGGDGYTF; DNA: TGCAGCGTTACCGGCCAGGGGGGGGACGGCTACACCTTC
D: NA; length: 14; size: once; J: TRBJ2-1; V: TRBV28; CDR3: CASSSPGPHNEQFF; DNA: TGTGCCAGCAGTTCCCCGGGACCACACAATGAGCAGTTCTTC
D: TRBD1; length: 15; size: NA; J: TRBJ1-2; V: TRBV10-2; CDR3: CASSDRTGGNYGYTF; DNA: TGCGCCAGCAGCGATAGGACAGGGGGCAACTATGGCTACACCTTC
D: TRBD1; length: 15; size: NA; J: TRBJ1-2; V: TRBV10-3; CDR3: CAISESGGSYYGYTF; DNA: TGTGCCATCAGTGAGTCAGGGGGCAGCTACTATGGCTACACCTTC
D: NA; length: 12; size: NA; J: TRBJ2-5; V: TRBV14; CDR3: CASSQVPETQYF; DNA: TGTGCCAGCAGCCAAGTTCCAGAGACCCAGTACTTC
D: NA; length: 13; size: NA; J: TRBJ2-1; V: TRBV11-2; CDR3: CASSLGRVGEQFF; DNA: TGTGCCAGCAGCTTAGGTCGGGTTGGTGAGCAGTTCTTC
D: TRBD2; length: 15; size: NA; J: TRBJ2-7; V: TRBV28; CDR3: CASSPAGTRAGEQYF; DNA: TGTGCCAGCAGTCCCGCCGGGACTAGAGCGGGTGAGCAGTACTTC
D: TRBD2; length: 12; size: few; J: TRBJ2-7; V: TRBV6-1; CDR3: CAGGRGVGEQYF; DNA: TGTGCGGGGGGGAGAGGGGTAGGGGAGCAGTACTTC
D: NA; length: 16; size: few; J: TRBJ2-4; V: TRBV18; CDR3: CASSPPRVGAKNIQYF; DNA: TGTGCCAGCTCACCACCCAGGGTCGGGGCCAAAAACATTCAGTACTTC
D: TRBD1; length: 15; size: NA; J: TRBJ2-7; V: TRBV5-1; CDR3: CASSGTGVGNYEQYF; DNA: TGCGCCAGCAGCGGGACAGGGGTCGGGAACTACGAGCAGTACTTC
D: TRBD1; length: 14; size: NA; J: TRBJ1-1; V: TRBV20-1; CDR3: CSASDTGGSTEAFF; DNA: TGCAGTGCTAGTGATACAGGGGGGAGCACTGAAGCTTTCTTT
D: NA; length: 14; size: NA; J: TRBJ2-2; V: TRBV30; CDR3: CAWDQGLITGELFF; DNA: TGTGCCTGGGACCAGGGACTCATCACCGGGGAGCTGTTTTTT
D: TRBD2; length: 16; size: NA; J: TRBJ2-7; V: TRBV7-6; CDR3: CASSPRTSGTTYEQYF; DNA: TGTGCCAGCAGCCCTCGGACTAGCGGGACTACCTACGAGCAGTACTTC
D: TRBD2; length: 15; size: NA; J: TRBJ2-1; V: TRBV7-3; CDR3: CASSLLGAGSNEQFF; DNA: TGTGCCAGCAGCTTACTAGGAGCGGGGTCCAATGAGCAGTTCTTC
D: NA; length: 13; size: once; J: TRBJ1-4; V: TRBV2; CDR3: CASTRLTNEKLFF; DNA: TGTGCCAGCACTAGGTTAACTAATGAAAAACTGTTTTTT
D: NA; length: 18; size: NA; J: TRBJ1-5; V: TRBV7-3; CDR3: CASSLTGTGSRGCQPQHF; DNA: TGTGCCAGCAGCTTAACGGGCACGGGATCCAGGGGTTGTCAGCCCCAGCATTTT
D: TRBD1; length: 16; size: NA; J: TRBJ2-5; V: TRBV5-5; CDR3: CASSLTTGTGTETQYF; DNA: TGTGCCAGCAGCCTAACAACCGGGACAGGGACCGAGACCCAGTACTTC
D: TRBD1; length: 15; size: NA; J: TRBJ2-5; V: TRBV7-8; CDR3: CASSSGTGFQETQYF; DNA: TGTGCCAGCAGCTCTGGGACAGGGTTTCAAGAGACCCAGTACTTC
D: TRBD1; length: 15; size: once; J: TRBJ2-7; V: TRBV6-5; CDR3: CASRRNLGQTYEQYF; DNA: TGTGCCAGCAGGCGGAATTTGGGACAGACCTACGAGCAGTACTTC
D: NA; length: 15; size: few; J: TRBJ1-3; V: TRBV7-2; CDR3: CASSLLGSTGNTIYF; DNA: TGTGCCAGCAGCTTATTAGGCAGTACTGGAAACACCATATATTTT
D: NA; length: 14; size: once; J: TRBJ2-5; V: TRBV4-1; CDR3: CASSQGSTKETQYF; DNA: TGCGCCAGCAGCCAAGGGAGCACCAAAGAGACCCAGTACTTC
D: NA; length: 13; size: NA; J: TRBJ1-5; V: TRBV28; CDR3: CASSLPGNQPQHF; DNA: TGTGCCAGCAGTTTACCCGGCAATCAGCCCCAGCATTTT
D: TRBD2; length: 15; size: NA; J: TRBJ2-3; V: TRBV7-9; CDR3: CASSRDLAGSDTQYF; DNA: TGTGCCAGCAGCCGAGACCTAGCGGGGTCAGATACGCAGTATTTT
D: NA; length: 15; size: NA; J: TRBJ1-2; V: TRBV28; CDR3: CASSSQATLSEGYTF; DNA: TGTGCCAGCAGCTCACAGGCCACACTTTCCGAGGGCTACACCTTC
D: TRBD2; length: 16; size: NA; J: TRBJ2-4; V: TRBV3-1/TRBV3-2; CDR3: CASSHRGGAAKNIQYF; DNA: TGTGCCAGCAGCCACCGGGGGGGGGCTGCCAAAAACATTCAGTACTTC
D: TRBD2; length: 16; size: NA; J: TRBJ2-1; V: TRBV6-1; CDR3: CASSEALWGGNNEQFF; DNA: TGTGCCAGCAGTGAAGCGCTCTGGGGGGGAAACAATGAGCAGTTCTTC
D: NA; length: 13; size: NA; J: TRBJ2-2; V: TRBV3-1/TRBV3-2; CDR3: CASSQGPTGELFF; DNA: TGTGCCAGCAGCCAGGGACCGACCGGGGAGCTGTTTTTT
D: NA; length: 11; size: once; J: TRBJ2-7; V: TRBV25-1; CDR3: CASSDFYEQYF; DNA: TGTGCCAGCAGTGATTTTTACGAGCAGTACTTC
D: TRBD1; length: 12; size: NA; J: TRBJ2-5; V: TRBV24-1; CDR3: CATKDRQETQYF; DNA: TGTGCCACCAAGGACAGGCAAGAGACCCAGTACTTC
D: NA; length: 13; size: few; J: TRBJ1-1; V: TRBV29-1; CDR3: CSVDKTGGTEAFF; DNA: TGCAGCGTAGATAAGACAGGTGGAACTGAAGCTTTCTTT
D: NA; length: 15; size: few; J: TRBJ1-3; V: TRBV6-2/TRBV6-3; CDR3: CASSLSYGTGNTIYF; DNA: TGTGCCAGCAGTTTGTCCTACGGAACCGGAAACACCATATATTTT
D: NA; length: 13; size: NA; J: TRBJ1-1; V: TRBV19; CDR3: CASKREQNTEAFF; DNA: TGTGCCAGTAAGAGGGAACAGAACACTGAAGCTTTCTTT
D: NA; length: 14; size: NA; J: TRBJ2-5; V: TRBV19; CDR3: CASSNRLVGETQYF; DNA: TGTGCCAGTAGTAACCGACTAGTTGGGGAGACCCAGTACTTC
D: NA; length: 15; size: once; J: TRBJ2-6; V: TRBV27; CDR3: CASKLRLPGANVLTF; DNA: TGTGCCAGCAAGCTGCGGCTCCCTGGGGCCAACGTCCTGACTTTC
D: TRBD2; length: 15; size: many; J: TRBJ2-5; V: TRBV15; CDR3: CATSSRGEGAETQYF; DNA: TGTGCCACCAGCAGCCGGGGGGAGGGCGCGGAGACCCAGTACTTC
D: NA; length: 16; size: NA; J: TRBJ1-4; V: TRBV18; CDR3: CASSQRAYVTNEKLFF; DNA: TGTGCCAGCTCCCAACGGGCCTACGTAACTAATGAAAAACTGTTTTTT
D: NA; length: 15; size: NA; J: TRBJ2-5; V: TRBV9; CDR3: CASSVGRISQETQYF; DNA: TGTGCCAGCAGCGTAGGAAGAATTAGTCAAGAGACCCAGTACTTC
D: NA; length: 15; size: NA; J: TRBJ1-2; V: TRBV7-2; CDR3: CASSLEPGVSYGYTF; DNA: TGTGCCAGCAGCTTAGAGCCGGGGGTGAGCTATGGCTACACCTTC
D: TRBD1; length: 14; size: NA; J: TRBJ2-7; V: TRBV11-2; CDR3: CASGSIQGAYEQYF; DNA: TGTGCCAGCGGCTCGATCCAGGGGGCTTACGAGCAGTACTTC
D: NA; length: 14; size: NA; J: TRBJ1-1; V: TRBV16; CDR3: CASSQNYLNTEAFF; DNA: TGTGCCAGCAGCCAAAACTACTTAAACACTGAAGCTTTCTTT
D: NA; length: 13; size: NA; J: TRBJ1-4; V: TRBV12-3/TRBV12-4; CDR3: CASSSRTYEKLFF; DNA: TGTGCCAGCAGTTCTAGGACTTATGAAAAACTGTTTTTT
D: TRBD2; length: 13; size: NA; J: TRBJ2-5; V: TRBV10-3; CDR3: CAISAPGGETQYF; DNA: TGTGCCATCAGTGCCCCGGGAGGAGAGACCCAGTACTTC
D: NA; length: 13; size: NA; J: TRBJ1-2; V: TRBV20-1; CDR3: CSASSQTIYGYTF; DNA: TGCAGTGCTAGTTCACAGACCATTTATGGCTACACCTTC